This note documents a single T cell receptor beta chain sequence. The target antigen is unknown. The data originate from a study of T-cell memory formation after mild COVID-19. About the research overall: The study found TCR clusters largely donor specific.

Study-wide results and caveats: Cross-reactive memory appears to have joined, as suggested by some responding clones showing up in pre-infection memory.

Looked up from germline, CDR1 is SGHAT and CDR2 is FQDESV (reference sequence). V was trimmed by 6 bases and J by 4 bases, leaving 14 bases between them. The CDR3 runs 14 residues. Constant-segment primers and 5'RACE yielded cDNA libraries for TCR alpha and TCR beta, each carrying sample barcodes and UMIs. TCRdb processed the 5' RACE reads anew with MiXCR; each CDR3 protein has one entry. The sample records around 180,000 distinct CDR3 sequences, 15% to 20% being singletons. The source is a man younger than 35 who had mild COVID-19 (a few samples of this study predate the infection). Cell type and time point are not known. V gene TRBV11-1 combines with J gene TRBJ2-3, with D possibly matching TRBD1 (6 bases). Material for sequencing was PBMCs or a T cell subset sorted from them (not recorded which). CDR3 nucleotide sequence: TGTGCCAGCAGTCGGGGAGAGGGGGCAGATACGCAGTATTTT. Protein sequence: CASSRGEGADTQYF.